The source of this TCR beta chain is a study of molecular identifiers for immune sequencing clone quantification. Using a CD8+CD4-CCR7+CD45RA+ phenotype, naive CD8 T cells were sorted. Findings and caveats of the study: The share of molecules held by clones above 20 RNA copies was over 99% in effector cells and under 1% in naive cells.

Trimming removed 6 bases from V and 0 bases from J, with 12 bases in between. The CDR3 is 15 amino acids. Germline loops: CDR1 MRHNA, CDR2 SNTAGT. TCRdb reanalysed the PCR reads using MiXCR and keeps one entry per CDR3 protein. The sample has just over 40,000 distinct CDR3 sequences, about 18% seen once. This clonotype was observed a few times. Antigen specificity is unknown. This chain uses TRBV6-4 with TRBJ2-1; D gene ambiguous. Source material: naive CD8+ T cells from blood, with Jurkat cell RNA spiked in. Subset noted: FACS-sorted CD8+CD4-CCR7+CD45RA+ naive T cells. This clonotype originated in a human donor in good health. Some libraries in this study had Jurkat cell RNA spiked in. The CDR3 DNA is TGTGCCAGCAGCGCTCTCCCGAGCTCCTACAATGAGCAGTTCTTC. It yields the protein CASSALPSSYNEQFF.